These 14 T cell receptor beta chains were all obtained from the same sample, sequenced in a study of blood T cells in healthy people across ages (dated by TCRdb to between 2014 and 2017). The library was generated by 5' RACE. Sequencing was carried out with an Illumina HiSeq 2500. The second PCR ran for about 6 to 12 cycles and used a J-beta primer mix along with a sample-barcoded 5' primer. The public reads were reprocessed in TCRdb via fastp at Q25 and MiXCR, keeping in-frame beta chains. Every CDR3 protein is listed once, alongside the most common genes and DNA of its rows. The sample includes 1.5 million to 1.9 million distinct CDR3 sequences, with under 55% observed a single time. Over 3.5% of the sample belongs to the ten largest clones. Sequences were obtained from blood. These TCRs come from a young woman in good health.

The table lists this clonotype with a few counts. The chain carries TRBV6-6 and TRBJ1-2, with TRBD1 identical over 7 bases. The CDR3 is 13 residues long. Germline assignment: CDR1 MNHNY and CDR2 SVGAGI (reference sequence). Trimming took 2 bases from V and 11 from J; bases not matched to a gene: 8. The CDR3 region is CASSYAGQSWYTF. The CDR3 region has the DNA TGTGCCAGCAGTTACGCGGGACAGAGCTGGTACACCTTC.

The V call is TRBV4-1, the J call TRBJ1-2; no definite D call. The CDR3 loop spans 15 amino acids. V dropped 0 bases and J dropped 4 bases, with 12 bases sitting between them. CDR1 is MGHRA and CDR2 is YSYEKL in the germline V gene. This chain's CDR3 is CASSQDLRAGYGYTF. The CDR3 bases are TGCGCCAGCAGCCAAGATCTTCGGGCCGGCTATGGCTACACCTTC.

The chain combines TRBV6-5 with TRBJ2-2; D is possibly TRBD2 (6 bases). The CDR3 contains 13 residues. The V end was cut by 0 bases, the J end by 10 bases, with 9 bases between. Germline-derived CDR1 and CDR2 are MNHEY and SVGAGI. CDR3: CASSYSGGSELFF. For the CDR3, the DNA is TGTGCCAGCAGTTACTCGGGGGGTTCGGAGCTGTTTTTT.

The chain employs TRBV5-1 and TRBJ2-1; possibly TRBD1 or TRBD2 for D (6 bases each). Trimming shortened V by 5 bases and J by 8 bases, and 20 bases separated the two germline ends. The CDR3 covers 15 residues. Germline V gives CDR1 SGHRS, CDR2 YFSETQ. The CDR3 bases are TGCGCCAGCAGTTCGGTGGGGGGCCATGTTGATGAGCAGTTCTTC. It is translated as CASSSVGGHVDEQFF.

Regarding this clonotype: A clone one base away is much larger, so this may be a read error. The rearrangement joins TRBV20-1 to TRBJ2-5; 8 positions agree with TRBD2. This CDR3 is 14 amino acids long. CDR1 and CDR2 (germline): DFQATT, SNEGSKA (reference sequence). Unmatched junction bases numbered 12, after V lost 1 base and J lost 11 bases. This CDR3 is CSARGAGGHNEQYF. CDR3 bases: TGCAGTGCTAGAGGGGCGGGAGGCCACAATGAGCAGTACTTC.

This sequence joins TRBV28 and TRBJ2-4; D uncertain. The closer fit of TRBJ2-7 to the DNA end suggests the J call may be wrong. CDR3 length: 12 residues. Germline V gene data show CDR1 as MDHEN and CDR2 as SYDVKM. The CDR3: CASSSLLDEQYF. The CDR3 bases are TGTGCCAGCAGTTCCCTGCTTGACGAGCAGTACTTC.

This clonotype was seen more than once but under ten times. The chain combines TRBV5-6 with TRBJ1-2; the D is unclear. The CDR3 covers 14 residues. V dropped 3 bases and J dropped 1 base, with 10 bases sitting between them. CDR1 SGHDT and CDR2 YYEEEE come from the germline V gene. The DNA of the CDR3 is TGTGCCAGCAGCTATCTCGGACTTAACTATGGCTACACCTTC. Translation gives CASSYLGLNYGYTF.

Written as DNA, the CDR3 is TGTGCCACCAGTGATTCCCCGGACAGGGGAGATACGCAGTATTTT. It yields the protein CATSDSPDRGDTQYF. The rearrangement uses TRBV24-1 and TRBJ2-3; 9 bases match TRBD1. Germline V gives CDR1 KGHDR, CDR2 SFDVKD. The CDR3 totals 15 residues. J lost 5 bases, V lost 2 bases, and 4 bases had no gene match.

Remarks on this clonotype: A much larger clone sits a single nucleotide away, making a read error possible. This chain connects TRBV10-3 to TRBJ2-3, with D perhaps matching TRBD1 or TRBD2 (5 bases each). Germline V lookup: CDR1 ENHRY, CDR2 SYGVKD. The CDR3 sequence is 14 residues long. CDR3: CAIGVGVLTDTRYF. CDR3 bases: TGTGCCATCGGTGTGGGGGTCCTCACAGATACGCGGTATTTT.

The chain couples TRBV2 to TRBJ2-5; 7 bases align to TRBD1. Germline V gives CDR1 SNHLY, CDR2 FYNNEI. The V and J ends lost 6 bases and 2 bases, in that order; junction bases with no gene match: 9. The CDR3 loop spans 15 amino acids. CDR3 DNA: TGTGCCAGCAGCGGCCCGGGACAGATACAAGAGACCCAGTACTTC. It encodes CASSGPGQIQETQYF. Variable domain in full (rest from reference TRBV2 and TRBJ2-5): EPEVTQTPSHQVTQMGQEVILRCVPISNHLYFYWYRQILGQKVEFLVSFYNNEISEKSEIFDDQFSVERPDGSNFTLKIRSTKLEDSAMYFCASSGPGQIQETQYFGPGTRLLVL.

This CDR3 is CASSHGGRDTDTQYF. The CDR3 DNA follows: TGCGCCAGCAGCCATGGGGGGCGGGACACAGATACGCAGTATTTT. The chain carries TRBV4-3 and TRBJ2-3; D possibly matches TRBD1 or TRBD2 (6 bases each). CDR3 size: 15 residues. V lost 3 bases, J lost 2 bases, and 12 bases lay in between. Germline assignment: CDR1 LGHNA and CDR2 YSLEER.

This clonotype appeared a few times. The chain carries TRBV6-2 or TRBV6-3 and TRBJ1-1, with TRBD1 as a possible D gene (5 bases). The CDR3 spans 14 residues. V was clipped by 5 bases and J by 6 bases, with 16 bases between them. Germline V gives CDR1 MNHEY, CDR2 SVGEGT. Written as DNA, the CDR3 is TGTGCCAGCAGTACCCACAGGCGCCCTGCTGAAGCTTTCTTT. This gives the protein CASSTHRRPAEAFF.

This clonotype has a handful of counts. The rearrangement joins TRBV7-3 to TRBJ2-1; 7 bases are shared with TRBD2. The CDR3 consists of 14 residues. CDR1 is SGHTA and CDR2 is FQGTGA in the germline V gene. Trimming cost V 9 bases and J 7 bases; bases outside gene matches: 12. CDR3 amino acids: CASTPSGELNEQFF. Here the CDR3 DNA reads TGTGCCAGTACCCCCAGCGGGGAACTTAATGAGCAGTTCTTC.

V usage is TRBV7-2 and J usage is TRBJ2-4; D not resolved. The CDR3 is made up of 15 amino acids. The V gene lost 4 bases and the J gene lost 0 bases, with 10 bases spanning the gap. Germline CDR1 reads SGHTA; CDR2 reads FQGNSA. The CDR3 region is CASSSPLLAKNIQYF. CDR3 DNA: TGTGCCAGCAGCTCACCTCTACTAGCCAAAAACATTCAGTACTTC.